This TCR beta chain stems from a study of blood T cell repertoires in COVID-19. Before they entered the study, exposed participants had met a COVID-19 case within 2 weeks. Sequenced by immunoSEQ multiplex PCR; TCRdb stores in-frame clones only, minus some. Among 150,000 to 200,000 clones listed, roughly 84% were seen once. The CDR3 is made up of 12 amino acids. The V end lost 4 bases, the J end lost 5 bases, and 8 bases lay between the germline ends. CDR1 and CDR2 (germline): LGHDT, YNNKEL (reference sequence). The receptor's source is a woman aged 25 to 39 who had been exposed to COVID-19. This chain uses TRBV3-1 (or the pseudogene TRBV3-2) with TRBJ1-1; D remains unclear. The sequencing sample was made of PBMCs or T cells enriched from blood (not recorded which). For the CDR3, the DNA is TGTGCCAGCAGCCGAGGTGGAACTGAAGCTTTCTTT. Translated: CASSRGGTEAFF.